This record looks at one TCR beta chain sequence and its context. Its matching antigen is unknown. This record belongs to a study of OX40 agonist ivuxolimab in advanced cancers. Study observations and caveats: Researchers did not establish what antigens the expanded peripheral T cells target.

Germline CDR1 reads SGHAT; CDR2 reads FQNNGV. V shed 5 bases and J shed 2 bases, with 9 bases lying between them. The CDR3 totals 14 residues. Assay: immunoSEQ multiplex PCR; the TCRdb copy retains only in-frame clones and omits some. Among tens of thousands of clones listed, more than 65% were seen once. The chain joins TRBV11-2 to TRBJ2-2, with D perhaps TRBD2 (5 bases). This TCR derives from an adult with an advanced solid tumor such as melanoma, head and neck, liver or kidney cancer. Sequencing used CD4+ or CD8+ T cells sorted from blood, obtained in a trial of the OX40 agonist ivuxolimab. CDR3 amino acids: CASSGLVNTGELFF. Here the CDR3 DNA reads TGTGCCAGCAGCGGACTGGTAAACACCGGGGAGCTGTTTTTT.